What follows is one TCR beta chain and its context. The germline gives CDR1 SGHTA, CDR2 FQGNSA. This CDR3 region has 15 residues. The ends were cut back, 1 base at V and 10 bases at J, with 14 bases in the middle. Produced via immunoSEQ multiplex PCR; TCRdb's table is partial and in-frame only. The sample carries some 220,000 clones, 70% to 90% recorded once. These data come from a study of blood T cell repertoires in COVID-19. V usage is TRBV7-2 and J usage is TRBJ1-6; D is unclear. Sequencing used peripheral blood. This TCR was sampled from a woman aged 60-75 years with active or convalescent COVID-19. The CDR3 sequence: CASSLDDPSRSPLHF. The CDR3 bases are TGTGCCAGCAGCTTAGATGATCCGTCCAGGTCACCCCTCCACTTT.